One sample yielded the 26 T cell receptor beta chains listed below, sequenced in a study of post-analysis software for immune sequencing data. Study-wide results and caveats: Patients showed TRBV5-6, TRBV5-1 and TRBV20-1 among 4 or 5 TRBV segments more frequent than in controls.

The antigens for these receptors are not known. Carried by the TCR beta cDNA libraries were unique molecular identifiers. TCRdb independently ran MiXCR on the PCR reads; one entry per CDR3 protein. The profile shows around 200,000 distinct CDR3 sequences, about 30% of them singletons. Material for sequencing was blood. All receptors come from a girl aged 2-17 years with multiple sclerosis.

This rearrangement joins TRBV2 to TRBJ1-1; 11 nucleotides match TRBD1. Germline loops: CDR1 SNHLY, CDR2 FYNNEI. This CDR3 spans 15 amino acids. Losses at the gene ends were 6 bases for V and 1 base for J; bases not matched to a gene: 4. The CDR3 sequence: CASRGQGVANTEAFF. The CDR3 coding sequence is TGTGCCAGCAGGGGACAGGGGGTCGCGAACACTGAAGCTTTCTTT.

A few counts support this clonotype. The V gene is TRBV7-9, the J gene TRBJ1-5; D unclear. The germline V gene encodes CDR1 SEHNR and CDR2 FQNEAQ (reference sequence). The V gene lost 6 bases and the J gene lost 5 bases, with 8 bases spanning the gap. CDR3 length: 12 amino acids. Here the CDR3 reads CASSDPDQPQHF. As DNA, the CDR3 is TGTGCCAGCAGTGACCCCGATCAGCCCCAGCATTTT.

This clonotype was counted at least ten times. The rearrangement joins TRBV29-1 to TRBJ2-6; D not certain. CDR1 is SQVTM and CDR2 is ANQGSEA in the germline V gene. This CDR3 comprises 12 residues. V lost 6 bases, J lost 0 bases, and 3 bases lay in between. CDR3 bases: TGCAGCGTCGACTCTGGGGCCAACGTCCTGACTTTC. This codes for CSVDSGANVLTF.

V usage is TRBV10-2 and J usage is TRBJ2-2; 7 nucleotides line up with TRBD1. Losses at the gene ends were 7 bases for V and 4 bases for J; bases not matched to a gene: 6. Germline CDR1 WSHSY, CDR2 SAAADI. CDR3 length equals 14 residues. In DNA, the CDR3 is TGCGCCAGCACAAGGGGACAGACCACCGGGGAGCTGTTTTTT. Encoded protein: CASTRGQTTGELFF.

This clonotype was picked up a small number of times. The J gene is TRBJ1-5, the V gene TRBV7-2; TRBD1 agrees at 7 bases. From germline, CDR1 is SGHTA and CDR2 FQGNSA. Unmatched junction bases numbered 11, after V lost 0 bases and J lost 9 bases. The CDR3 is 16 amino acids. The chain's CDR3 is CASSLAGKGGQGPQHF. CDR3 nucleotide sequence: TGTGCCAGCAGCTTAGCAGGGAAAGGGGGCCAGGGGCCCCAGCATTTT.

V usage is TRBV5-1 and J usage is TRBJ1-1; 8 nucleotides line up with TRBD1. Per germline, CDR1 SGHRS and CDR2 YFSETQ. V was clipped by 4 bases and J by 3 bases; unmatched bases: 8. The CDR3 consists of 15 residues. CDR3 DNA: TGCGCCAGCAGCCCGGGACAGGCGGGGGACACTGAAGCTTTCTTT. This translates into CASSPGQAGDTEAFF.

Many counts were recorded for this clonotype. The J gene is TRBJ2-5, the V gene TRBV2; D not certain. The CDR3 extends over 12 amino acids. The V and J ends lost 3 bases and 3 bases respectively, with 5 bases between them. Germline CDR1 is SNHLY and CDR2 is FYNNEI. The CDR3 bases are TGTGCCAGCAGTGAGTCGAAAGAGACCCAGTACTTC. Translated: CASSESKETQYF.

V gene TRBV3-1 combines with J gene TRBJ1-6; D uncertain. The CDR3 totals 14 residues. V gave up 5 bases and J gave up 12 bases, with 17 bases separating them. CDR1 and CDR2 from the germline V gene are LGHDT and YNNKEL (reference sequence). The CDR3 DNA reads TGTGCCAGCAGCTCGACCCCGGGCCTCCTACCCCTCCACTTT. It codes for CASSSTPGLLPLHF. The full variable domain, in which reference TRBV3-1 and TRBJ1-6 provide the parts outside the CDR3, is DTAVSQTPKYLVTQMGNDKSIKCEQNLGHDTMYWYKQDSKKFLKIMFSYNNKELIINETVPNRFSPKSPDKAHLNLHINSLELGDSAVYFCASSSTPGLLPLHFGNGTRLTVT.

This clonotype was detected once. The genes are TRBV6-1 and TRBJ2-7; 13 nucleotides agree with TRBD2. Looked up from germline, CDR1 is MNHNS and CDR2 is SASEGT. V lost 6 bases to trimming and J lost 2 bases; unmatched junction nucleotides: 10. The CDR3 contains 17 residues. As DNA, the CDR3 is TGTGCCAGCAGGCGGACTAGCGGGGGATCCGATGCCTACGAGCAGTACTTC. Translating gives CASRRTSGGSDAYEQYF.

This clonotype occurred many times. The V call is TRBV5-1, the J call TRBJ2-3; unclear D gene. The germline V gene has CDR1 SGHRS and CDR2 YFSETQ. The V and J ends lost 0 bases and 5 bases respectively, with 4 bases between them. The CDR3 sequence is 12 residues long. CDR3 sequence (DNA): TGCGCCAGCAGCTTGGCTAGAGATACGCAGTATTTT. Protein: CASSLARDTQYF.

The chain combines TRBV19 with TRBJ2-7; 10 positions match TRBD2. The germline gives CDR1 LNHDA, CDR2 SQIVND (reference sequence). The CDR3 is 17 residues long. The V gene end was trimmed by 4 bases and the J gene end by 5 bases; junction bases not matched to a gene: 14. CDR3 bases: TGTGCCAGTAGTACACAGATCGCACTAGCGGGAAAGAACGAGCAGTACTTC. Protein: CASSTQIALAGKNEQYF.

This clonotype was observed many times. V usage is TRBV5-5 and J usage is TRBJ1-2; TRBD1 aligns across 8 bases. This CDR3 is 15 amino acids long. The V gene's germline CDR1 is SGHKS and CDR2 YYEKEE (reference sequence). V was pared by 3 bases and J by 10 bases, with 14 bases of the junction left unmatched. The CDR3 sequence: CASSSPTGDLHAYTF. DNA for the CDR3: TGTGCCAGCAGCTCTCCGACAGGGGACCTTCATGCCTACACCTTC.

As for this clonotype: One end of the junction is discordant with germline, which a read error may explain. The rearrangement links TRBV3-1 to TRBJ2-7; no clear D gene. The better agreement between TRBJ2-5 and the DNA end casts doubt on the J call. This CDR3 spans 12 amino acids. The germline CDR1 and CDR2 sequences are LGHDT and YNNKEL (reference sequence). CDR3 DNA sequence: TGTGTCAGCAACCACCTAGGGGAGACCCAGTACTTC. This translates into CVSNHLGETQYF.

This clonotype was counted between two and nine times. The chain links TRBV27 to TRBJ2-1, with 9 bases matching TRBD2. The ends lost 2 bases at V and 6 bases at J; junction bases unmatched: 5. Germline V gene lookup returns CDR1 MNHEY and CDR2 SMNVEV (reference sequence). The CDR3 loop spans 15 amino acids. The CDR3 region has the DNA TGTGCCAGCAGTTTAGCGGCGGGGGGGACCAATGAGCAGTTCTTC. The encoded protein is CASSLAAGGTNEQFF.

A few counts support this clonotype. The rearrangement links TRBV4-1 to TRBJ2-1; D is possibly TRBD2 (6 bases). The CDR3 loop spans 17 amino acids. Germline values: CDR1 MGHRA, CDR2 YSYEKL. V lost 0 bases and J lost 0, with 12 bases in between. The CDR3 reads CASSQEVLAASYNEQFF. The CDR3 bases are TGCGCCAGCAGCCAAGAGGTACTAGCTGCCTCCTACAATGAGCAGTTCTTC.

This clonotype came up many times. The chain joins TRBV12-3 or TRBV12-4 to TRBJ2-3, with 8 nucleotides matching TRBD2. The CDR3 sequence is 15 residues long. V trimming: 6 bases; J trimming: 3 bases; junction bases outside the gene matches: 8. The CDR3 loop is CASRSAGTSTDTQYF. The CDR3 DNA sequence: TGTGCCAGCAGGTCCGCCGGGACTAGTACAGATACGCAGTATTTT.

This clonotype was recorded many times. This chain links TRBV6-2 or TRBV6-3 with TRBJ2-1; D is undetermined. V lost 3 bases to trimming and J lost 11 bases, with 8 bases between them. The germline gives CDR1 MNHEY, CDR2 SVGEGT. The CDR3 totals 11 residues. This CDR3 is CASSYHQKQFF. The CDR3 DNA is TGTGCCAGCAGTTATCATCAGAAGCAGTTCTTC.

This clonotype has ten or more counts. This sequence joins TRBV4-1 and TRBJ1-4, with D unresolved. This CDR3 is built from 18 residues. Trimming took 0 bases from V and 0 from J, leaving 14 bases between them. CDR1 and CDR2 (germline): MGHRA, YSYEKL. This chain's CDR3 is CASSQDPRPGATNEKLFF. The CDR3 region has the DNA TGCGCCAGCAGCCAAGATCCCAGACCGGGTGCAACTAATGAAAAACTGTTTTTT.

This CDR3 reads CASSIDRLEQYF. CDR3 in DNA: TGCGCCAGCAGTATCGACAGGCTCGAGCAGTACTTC. The chain is built from TRBV5-1 and TRBJ2-5; possible D gene TRBD1, 6 bases. The J call may be mistaken, given a closer DNA end match to TRBJ2-7. The germline gives CDR1 SGHRS, CDR2 YFSETQ. CDR3 length: 12 residues.

The gene calls are TRBV20-1 and TRBJ1-4; D unresolved. The CDR3 sequence is 14 residues long. With 4 bases removed from V and 1 base from J, the gap between germline ends came to 10 bases. Per germline, CDR1 DFQATT and CDR2 SNEGSKA (reference sequence). This CDR3 reads CSAMTDGTNEKLFF. CDR3 DNA sequence: TGCAGTGCTATGACGGACGGAACTAATGAAAAACTGTTTTTT.

This clonotype has at least ten counts. The chain joins TRBV7-9 to TRBJ2-7, with 11 bases that match TRBD2. CDR1 is SEHNR and CDR2 is FQNEAQ in the germline V gene (reference sequence). V was clipped by 4 bases and J by 3 bases; unmatched bases: 5. This CDR3 has 15 residues. CDR3 coding DNA: TGTGCCAGCAGCTACACTAGCGGGGGCTTCTACGAGCAGTACTTC. Amino acid sequence: CASSYTSGGFYEQYF.

Many counts were recorded for this clonotype. DNA of the CDR3: TGTGCCAGCAGCCCCAACTACGAGCAGTACTTC. Protein product: CASSPNYEQYF. The chain combines TRBV12-3 or TRBV12-4 with TRBJ2-7, with D uncertain. The CDR3 has 11 amino acids. The ends were cut back, 6 bases at V and 3 bases at J, with 6 bases in the middle.

This clonotype came up a few times. This chain links TRBV7-2 with TRBJ1-1; no definite D call. The CDR3 totals 13 residues. Trimming cost V 3 bases and J 6 bases, with 11 bases left between them. Germline CDR1 reads SGHTA; CDR2 reads FQGNSA. The CDR3, as DNA: TGTGCCAGCAGCTTCAGGATATCACCTGAAGCTTTCTTT. This codes for CASSFRISPEAFF.

With respect to this clonotype: A single base separates this from a much larger clone, so it may be a read error. The gene calls are TRBV27 and TRBJ2-7; TRBD1 matches 12 bases. Germline V gene lookup returns CDR1 MNHEY and CDR2 SMNVEV (reference sequence). Unmatched junction bases numbered 15, after V lost 5 bases and J lost 4 bases. This CDR3 has 18 residues. The CDR3 nucleotides read TGTGCCAGCAGTGGTCACGGGACAGGGGGCCTTCTGTGGTACGAGCAGTACTTC. As protein: CASSGHGTGGLLWYEQYF.

The chain is built from TRBV12-3 or TRBV12-4 and TRBJ1-6; the match to TRBD1 covers 7 bases. The V gene end was trimmed by 5 bases and the J gene end by 10 bases; junction bases not matched to a gene: 8. The CDR3 length is 14 residues. Here the CDR3 reads CASSPTGSRSPLHF. DNA for the CDR3: TGTGCCAGCAGTCCGACAGGGTCTAGGTCACCCCTCCACTTT.

The table lists this clonotype with a few counts. The V and J genes are TRBV20-1 and TRBJ1-1; D uncertain. Deletions cut 6 bases from V and 5 bases from J, with 10 bases between. Germline V lookup: CDR1 DFQATT, CDR2 SNEGSKA (reference sequence). The CDR3 sequence is 11 residues long. The CDR3 nucleotides read TGCAGTGCACTAAAGGAGACTGAAGCTTTCTTT. Translated: CSALKETEAFF.